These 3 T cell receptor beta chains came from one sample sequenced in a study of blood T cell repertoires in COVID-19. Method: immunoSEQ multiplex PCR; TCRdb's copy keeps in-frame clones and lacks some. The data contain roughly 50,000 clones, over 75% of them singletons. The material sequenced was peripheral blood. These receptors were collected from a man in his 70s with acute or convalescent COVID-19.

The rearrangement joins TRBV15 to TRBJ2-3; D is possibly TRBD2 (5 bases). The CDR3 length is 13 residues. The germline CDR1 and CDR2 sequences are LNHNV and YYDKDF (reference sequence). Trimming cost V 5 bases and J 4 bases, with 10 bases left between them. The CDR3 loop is CATSGLASDTQYF. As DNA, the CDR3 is TGTGCCACCAGCGGCCTAGCTTCAGATACGCAGTATTTT.

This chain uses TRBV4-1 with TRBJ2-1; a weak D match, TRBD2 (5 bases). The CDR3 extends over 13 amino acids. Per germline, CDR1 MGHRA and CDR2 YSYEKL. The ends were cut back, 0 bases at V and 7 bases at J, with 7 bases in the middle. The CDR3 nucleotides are TGCGCCAGCAGCCAAGACGGGGTGAATGAGCAGTTCTTC. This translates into CASSQDGVNEQFF.

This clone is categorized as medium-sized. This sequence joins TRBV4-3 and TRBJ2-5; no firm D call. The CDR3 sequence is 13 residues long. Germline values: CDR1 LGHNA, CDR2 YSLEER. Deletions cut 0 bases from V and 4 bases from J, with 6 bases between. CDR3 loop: CASSQDRVETQYF. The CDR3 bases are TGCGCCAGCAGCCAAGATCGGGTAGAGACCCAGTACTTC.